Each of the 12 T cell receptor beta chains below was sequenced from the same sample in a study of cytomegalovirus exposure and HLA in healthy donors. 60 Vbeta and 13 Jbeta primers were used in PCR. Assay used: immunoSEQ multiplex PCR; TCRdb lists only in-frame clones, some missing. The sample has tens of thousands of clones, around three quarters seen once; the top ten hold approximately 5.8%. The sequencing sample was made of PBMCs. Every receptor here comes from a middle-aged man in good health and CMV-seronegative.

Concerning this clone: In the same sample, other DNA sequences code for this CDR3. The genes are TRBV7-9 and TRBJ1-4, with a weak D call TRBD1 (5 bases). In germline, CDR1 is SEHNR, CDR2 FQNEAQ (reference sequence). V was trimmed by 5 bases and J by 2 bases, leaving 9 bases between them. This CDR3 has 14 amino acids. This CDR3 is CASSPGWTNEKLFF. CDR3 DNA: TGTGCCAGCAGCCCAGGGTGGACTAATGAAAAACTGTTTTTT.

This clone has more than one count but fewer than ten. V usage is TRBV11-2 and J usage is TRBJ1-1, with D possibly TRBD1 on 5 matching bases. V gave up 1 base and J gave up 7 bases, with 10 bases separating them. Germline V gene sequence: CDR1 SGHAT, CDR2 FQNNGV. The CDR3 has 13 residues. The CDR3 is CASSLVLGGEAFF. In nucleotides, the CDR3 is TGTGCCAGCAGCTTAGTATTGGGGGGTGAAGCTTTCTTT.

This clone was detected a few times. This chain connects TRBV18 to TRBJ1-2; perhaps TRBD1 as D (6 bases). Germline lookup yields CDR1 KGHSH and CDR2 LQKENI. Trimming removed 6 bases at V and 3 bases at J, with 20 bases between. CDR3 length equals 16 residues. The chain's CDR3 is CASSYDRLATYYGYTF. Written as DNA, the CDR3 is TGTGCCAGCTCTTATGACAGGCTAGCTACATACTATGGCTACACCTTC.

The chain combines TRBV7-9 with TRBJ1-2; 8 bases match TRBD1. V dropped 0 bases and J dropped 8; count of bases not matched to a gene: 11. This CDR3 has 16 amino acids. Germline V gene lookup returns CDR1 SEHNR and CDR2 FQNEAQ (reference sequence). For the CDR3, the DNA is TGTGCCAGCAGCTTAGCTATAACAGGGACAGGCCACGGCTACACCTTC. Amino acids: CASSLAITGTGHGYTF.

The V gene is TRBV30, the J gene TRBJ1-1, with a tentative D call TRBD1 (5 bases). This CDR3 is 12 amino acids long. The V gene lost 4 bases and the J gene lost 2 bases, with 8 bases spanning the gap. The germline gives CDR1 GTSNPN, CDR2 SVGIG (reference sequence). The CDR3 DNA follows: TGTGCCTGGAAGACAGTAAACACTGAAGCTTTCTTT. Amino acid sequence: CAWKTVNTEAFF. Full variable domain (outside the CDR3, taken from reference TRBV30 and TRBJ1-1): SQTIHQWPATLVQPVGSPLSLECTVEGTSNPNLYWYRQAAGRGLQLLFYSVGIGQISSEVPQNLSASRPQDRQFILSSKKLLLSDSGFYLCAWKTVNTEAFFGQGTRLTVV.

The rearrangement joins TRBV5-6 to TRBJ2-5, with 9 nucleotides matching TRBD2. The ends lost 0 bases at V and 4 bases at J; junction bases unmatched: 7. The CDR3 length is 16 residues. CDR1 is SGHDT and CDR2 is YYEEEE in the germline V gene. The CDR3 protein is CASSLGAGGGAETQYF. The CDR3 bases are TGTGCCAGCAGCTTGGGGGCGGGAGGGGGAGCAGAGACCCAGTACTTC.

The chain couples TRBV28 to TRBJ1-4; D is unclear. The V end lost 5 bases, the J end lost 7 bases, and 8 bases lay between the germline ends. CDR3 length: 12 residues. The germline V gene has CDR1 MDHEN and CDR2 SYDVKM. CDR3 sequence (DNA): TGTGCCAGCAGTAGTAAGCTTGAAAAACTGTTTTTT. Its protein is CASSSKLEKLFF.

V usage is TRBV28 and J usage is TRBJ2-1, with 9 bases aligning to TRBD1. From germline, CDR1 is MDHEN and CDR2 SYDVKM. The CDR3 length is 16 residues. After removal of 5 bases from V and 7 bases from J, the junction contained 12 bases not matched to a gene. The CDR3 sequence: CASSPSGTGFRNEQFF. CDR3 nucleotide sequence: TGTGCCAGCAGTCCTTCCGGGACAGGGTTTAGGAATGAGCAGTTCTTC.

The chain links TRBV5-4 to TRBJ2-7, with 7 bases lining up with TRBD2. The CDR3 loop spans 15 amino acids. The germline gives CDR1 SGHNT, CDR2 YYREEE (reference sequence). V gave up 3 bases and J gave up 3 bases; unmatched junction bases: 9. CDR3 bases: TGTGCCAGCAGCTCAATGGGGGGGTACCACTACGAGCAGTACTTC. Translated, it gives CASSSMGGYHYEQYF.

The genes are TRBV6-6 and TRBJ2-1, with D possibly TRBD1 on 5 matching bases. The V gene's germline CDR1 is MNHNY and CDR2 SVGAGI (reference sequence). This CDR3 is 12 amino acids long. The V and J ends lost 6 bases and 8 bases respectively, with 11 bases between them. The CDR3 loop is CASSVDSYEQFF. Here the CDR3 DNA reads TGTGCCAGCAGCGTCGACAGCTATGAGCAGTTCTTC.

The V gene is TRBV14, the J gene TRBJ2-5; D possibly corresponds to TRBD1 (6 bases). Germline V CDR1 and CDR2: SGHDN, FVKESK. Trimming took 4 bases from V and 3 from J, leaving 12 bases between them. The CDR3 totals 14 residues. The CDR3 sequence is CASSPDRWKETQYF. The CDR3 DNA sequence: TGTGCCAGCAGCCCGGACAGATGGAAAGAGACCCAGTACTTC.

The J gene is TRBJ1-2, the V gene TRBV4-2; 9 bases are a match to TRBD1. Trimming cost V 0 bases and J 7 bases; bases outside gene matches: 6. From germline, CDR1 is LGHNA and CDR2 YNFKEQ. The CDR3 is 15 amino acids. The DNA for the CDR3 is TGTGCCAGCAGCCAAGATCAGGGACAGGGTGTTGGCTACACCTTC. Translated: CASSQDQGQGVGYTF.